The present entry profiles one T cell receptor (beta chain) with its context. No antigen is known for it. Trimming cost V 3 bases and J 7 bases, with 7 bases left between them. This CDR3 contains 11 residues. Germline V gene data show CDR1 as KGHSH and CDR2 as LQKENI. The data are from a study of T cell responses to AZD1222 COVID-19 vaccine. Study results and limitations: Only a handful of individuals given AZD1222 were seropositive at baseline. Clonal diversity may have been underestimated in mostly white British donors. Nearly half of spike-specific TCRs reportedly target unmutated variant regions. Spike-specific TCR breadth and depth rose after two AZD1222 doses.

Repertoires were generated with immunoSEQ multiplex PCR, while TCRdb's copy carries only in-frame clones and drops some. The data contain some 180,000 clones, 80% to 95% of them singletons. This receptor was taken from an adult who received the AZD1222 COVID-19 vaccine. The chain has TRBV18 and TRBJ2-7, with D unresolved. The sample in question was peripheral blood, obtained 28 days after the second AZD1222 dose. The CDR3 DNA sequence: TGTGCCAGCTCACCCTCCCAGGAGCAGTACTTC. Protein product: CASSPSQEQYF. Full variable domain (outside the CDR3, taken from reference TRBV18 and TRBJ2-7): NAGVMQNPRHLVRRRGQEARLRCSPMKGHSHVYWYRQLPEEGLKFMVYLQKENIIDESGMPKERFSAEFPKEGPSILRIQQVVRGDSAAYFCASSPSQEQYFGPGTRLTVT.